These 14 T cell receptor beta chains originate from one sample sequenced in a study of technical replicates of blood from a few donors. TCRdb keeps only in-frame clones here, not all; method: immunoSEQ multiplex PCR. The table has over 60,000 clones, about 92% seen once. The sample taken for sequencing was T cells isolated from PBMCs. Every receptor here comes from a human donor in good health.

The V and J genes are TRBV6-1 and TRBJ2-3, with D possibly TRBD2 on 5 matching bases. Germline V gene lookup returns CDR1 MNHNS and CDR2 SASEGT. With 3 bases removed from V and 2 bases from J, the gap between germline ends came to 9 bases. The CDR3 is made up of 14 amino acids. For the CDR3, the DNA is TGTGCCAGCAGTGAGGAGGTTACCACAGATACGCAGTATTTT. It translates to CASSEEVTTDTQYF.

This chain connects TRBV11-2 to TRBJ1-2; TRBD1 agrees at 10 bases. The CDR3 has 15 amino acids. Germline V gene data show CDR1 as SGHAT and CDR2 as FQNNGV. Trimming removed 5 bases from V and 7 bases from J; junction bases left unmatched: 10. CDR3 bases: TGTGCCAGCAGCGTTCCCCGGGACAGGGGACGTGGCTACACCTTC. Protein: CASSVPRDRGRGYTF.

The genes are TRBV5-1 and TRBJ1-4, with TRBD1 as a possible D gene (5 bases). Germline V gives CDR1 SGHRS, CDR2 YFSETQ. The CDR3 totals 14 residues. Trimming pared 3 bases from V and 8 bases from J, leaving 14 bases between. This CDR3 reads CASSSTGLEEKLFF. CDR3 in DNA: TGCGCCAGCAGCTCCACGGGACTAGAAGAAAAACTGTTTTTT.

The chain is built from TRBV29-1 and TRBJ1-1; no firm D call. From germline, CDR1 is SQVTM and CDR2 ANQGSEA. V dropped 3 bases and J dropped 1 base, with 6 bases sitting between them. The length of the CDR3 is 12 residues. The CDR3 sequence: CSVDHTNTEAFF. The CDR3 nucleotides are TGCAGCGTTGACCACACGAACACTGAAGCTTTCTTT.

V usage is TRBV15 and J usage is TRBJ1-4; no clear D gene. Germline assignment: CDR1 LNHNV and CDR2 YYDKDF (reference sequence). The germline V and J ends were trimmed by 0 bases and 8 bases, with 13 bases remaining between them. This CDR3 has 15 amino acids. The CDR3 DNA is TGTGCCACCAGCAGAGATAATCAGGCCGGAGAAAAACTGTTTTTT. It specifies CATSRDNQAGEKLFF.

V usage is TRBV10-1 and J usage is TRBJ2-2; TRBD2 agrees at 10 bases. This CDR3 contains 15 residues. V shed 4 bases and J 2 bases; nucleotides not matched to a gene: 1. Germline CDR1 and CDR2: WNHNN and SYGVQD (reference sequence). The CDR3 here is CASSGTSGNTGELFF. CDR3 nucleotides: TGCGCCAGCAGTGGGACTAGCGGCAACACCGGGGAGCTGTTTTTT.

CDR3 DNA sequence: TGTGCCAGCAGCTTAGATGCGGGGGGCTTAGATCAGCAGTTCTTC. It is translated as CASSLDAGGLDQQFF. The chain has TRBV7-9 and TRBJ2-1, with 8 bases matching TRBD2. V trimming: 1 base; J trimming: 11 bases; junction bases outside the gene matches: 10. From germline, CDR1 is SEHNR and CDR2 FQNEAQ (reference sequence). This CDR3 region has 15 residues.

J is TRBJ1-2 and V is TRBV4-1; no firm D call. Trimming cost V 4 bases and J 0 bases, with 9 bases left between them. This CDR3 is 14 amino acids long. Germline-derived CDR1 and CDR2 are MGHRA and YSYEKL. This chain's CDR3 is CASSPAESNYGYTF. CDR3 DNA sequence: TGCGCCAGCAGCCCCGCGGAATCTAACTATGGCTACACCTTC.

V and J are TRBV4-1 and TRBJ2-2, with D uncertain. The CDR3 is made up of 14 amino acids. Trimming stripped 1 base from V and 1 base from J, with 4 bases between. CDR1 MGHRA and CDR2 YSYEKL come from the germline V gene. Here the CDR3 DNA reads TGCGCCAGCAGCCAAGTTCAGAACACCGGGGAGCTGTTTTTT. Residues: CASSQVQNTGELFF.

The V and J genes are TRBV7-2 and TRBJ2-7, with 11 bases lining up with TRBD2. The ends lost 2 bases at V and 9 bases at J; junction bases unmatched: 15. Germline V gene sequence: CDR1 SGHTA, CDR2 FQGNSA. This CDR3 is 17 amino acids long. CDR3 region: CASSLFLPTSGKVVQYF. The CDR3 DNA is TGTGCCAGCAGCTTATTTCTACCGACTAGCGGGAAGGTGGTGCAGTACTTC.

This chain uses TRBV4-2 with TRBJ1-5; D ambiguous. The CDR3 is made up of 19 amino acids. The ends were cut back, 2 bases at V and 0 bases at J, with 20 bases in the middle. Per the germline V gene, CDR1 is LGHNA and CDR2 is YNFKEQ. The CDR3 DNA sequence: TGTGCCAGCAGCCAAATTTATTGTGTTAAGAACAATAGCAATCAGCCCCAGCATTTT. This gives the protein CASSQIYCVKNNSNQPQHF.

This rearrangement joins TRBV15 to TRBJ2-7; 7 nucleotides align to TRBD1. Trimming at V came to 4 bases and at J to 3 bases, leaving 9 bases not matched to a gene. Germline CDR1 and CDR2: LNHNV and YYDKDF (reference sequence). The CDR3 covers 15 residues. CDR3 residues: CATSKGETGSYEQYF. The CDR3 coding sequence is TGTGCCACCAGCAAGGGAGAGACAGGGAGCTACGAGCAGTACTTC.

The genes are TRBV9 and TRBJ2-7; 7 bases are a match to TRBD1. J gave up 0 bases and V 4 bases, and 4 bases lay outside the gene matches. Germline V CDR1 and CDR2: SGDLS, YYNGEE. The CDR3 extends over 14 amino acids. CDR3 sequence: CASSRDRSSYEQYF. The CDR3 DNA sequence: TGTGCCAGCAGCCGGGACAGAAGCTCCTACGAGCAGTACTTC.

This chain joins TRBV28 and TRBJ1-4; TRBD1 agrees at 8 bases. V trimming: 7 bases; J trimming: 7 bases; junction bases outside the gene matches: 14. Germline values: CDR1 MDHEN, CDR2 SYDVKM. The CDR3 loop spans 16 amino acids. In DNA, the CDR3 is TGTGCCAGCACCGTTACCAGGGGGCGCTTCGGTGAAAAACTGTTTTTT. Encoded protein: CASTVTRGRFGEKLFF.